The following is a T cell receptor (beta chain) sequence with its context. Its antigen is unidentified. In germline, CDR1 is MDHEN, CDR2 SYDVKM. V was pared by 7 bases and J by 7 bases, with 7 bases of the junction left unmatched. This CDR3 region has 14 residues. These data belong to a study of T cell responses to AZD1222 COVID-19 vaccine. Study-wide findings and caveats: There were mostly white British donors and more females than males, and clonal diversity was possibly underestimated. Of spike-specific TCRs, nearly half reportedly target regions left unmutated in variants. An increase in Spike-specific TCR breadth and depth was observed after two AZD1222 doses. All repertoire sampling was performed exclusively after the peak T cell response.

TCRdb's table, derived via immunoSEQ multiplex PCR, lists solely in-frame clones and lacks some. The profile covers more than 140,000 clones, with about 90% appearing a single time and about 5.3% taken by the ten largest. The genes are TRBV28 and TRBJ1-4; TRBD1 matches at 9 bases. This specimen consisted of peripheral blood, obtained on day 0 of AZD1222 vaccination. The TCR comes from an adult in good health. The CDR3 sequence is CASNTQGAPEKLFF. Written as DNA, the CDR3 is TGTGCCAGCAACACACAGGGGGCGCCTGAAAAACTGTTTTTT.